This entry lists 32 T cell receptor beta chains sequenced from one sample in a study of T cells in Graves' hyperthyroidism and ophthalmopathy (dated by TCRdb to between 2019 and 2020). Receptor libraries were prepared by multiplex PCR. The sample was run on an Illumina HiSeq 2000. The TCR beta CDR3 regions were amplified from RNA transcripts. For the first round of RT-PCR on the TCR CDR3, the HTBI primer set was used together with the Qiagen OneStep RT-PCR kit. TCRdb reworked the public reads: Q25 trimming with fastp, MiXCR clone assembly, productive beta chains retained. Here each entry gathers all rows of one CDR3 protein and keeps the most common genes and DNA. The table for this sample lists over 300,000 distinct CDR3 sequences; over 11% of them were counted only once. The top ten hold approximately 9.9% of the sample. Material for sequencing was blood. Receptors originate from a woman aged 60-75 years with Graves' hyperthyroidism.

V and J are TRBV6-1 and TRBJ2-5, with 10 positions matching TRBD1. Germline CDR1 and CDR2: MNHNS and SASEGT. V shed 4 bases and J 5 bases; nucleotides not matched to a gene: 13. The CDR3 runs to 17 residues. Here the CDR3 reads CASSARDRGLLRETQYF. The CDR3 nucleotides read TGTGCCAGCAGTGCCCGAGACAGGGGGCTGCTGAGGGAGACCCAGTACTTC.

This clonotype was observed at least ten times. The chain joins TRBV11-2 to TRBJ2-7; 11 bases are shared with TRBD2. The CDR3 spans 16 residues. Germline CDR1 reads SGHAT; CDR2 reads FQNNGV. Trimming took 2 bases from V and 5 from J; bases not matched to a gene: 8. The CDR3 DNA reads as TGTGCCAGCAGCTTACCCCCTAGCGGGAGGACCCACGAGCAGTACTTC. This sequence encodes CASSLPPSGRTHEQYF.

This clonotype was seen repeatedly, ten times or more. The gene calls are TRBV29-1 and TRBJ1-5, with a weak D call TRBD1 (6 bases). From germline, CDR1 is SQVTM and CDR2 ANQGSEA. The CDR3 totals 14 residues. V was pared by 5 bases and J by 7 bases, with 18 bases between. The CDR3 DNA reads TGCAGCGTTCGTTTGGGGGGGCAGGGGCAGCCCCAGCATTTT. Protein product: CSVRLGGQGQPQHF.

The chain combines TRBV30 with TRBJ2-7; possibly TRBD2 for D (6 bases). From germline, CDR1 is GTSNPN and CDR2 SVGIG (reference sequence). V shed 0 bases and J shed 2 bases, with 8 bases lying between them. CDR3 length equals 13 residues. The CDR3 DNA sequence: TGTGCCTGGAGTGTAGGAGGGACCTACGAGCAGTACTTC. Encoded protein: CAWSVGGTYEQYF.

The sample holds many counts of this clonotype. The rearrangement links TRBV11-3 to TRBJ1-1; D might be TRBD1 (6 bases). The ends were cut back, 3 bases at V and 0 bases at J, with 14 bases in the middle. The CDR3 is made up of 16 amino acids. Germline CDR1 reads SGHNT; CDR2 reads YENEEA. The CDR3 loop is CASSFPRGIMNTEAFF. DNA for the CDR3: TGTGCCAGCAGCTTTCCGAGGGGGATCATGAACACTGAAGCTTTCTTT.

This clonotype has at least ten counts. This chain uses TRBV7-9 with TRBJ2-1, with 14 bases identical to TRBD2. J was trimmed by 8 bases and V by 3 bases; bases with no gene match: 6. The CDR3 sequence is 16 residues long. The germline V gene encodes CDR1 SEHNR and CDR2 FQNEAQ (reference sequence). The CDR3 coding sequence is TGTGCCAGCAGCTTGACTAGCGGGAGGGCATTGTATGAGCAGTTCTTC. This encodes CASSLTSGRALYEQFF. Full variable domain (rest looked up from reference TRBV7-9 and TRBJ2-1): DTGVSQNPRHKITKRGQNVTFRCDPISEHNRLYWYRQTLGQGPEFLTYFQNEAQLEKSRLLSDRFSAERPKGSFSTLEIQRTEQGDSAMYLCASSLTSGRALYEQFFGPGTRLTVL.

The chain is built from TRBV6-2 or TRBV6-3 and TRBJ2-7, with TRBD2 matching over 10 bases. The CDR3 has 17 residues. Germline trimming cut 8 bases from V and 1 base from J; bases unmatched to any gene: 14. Per the germline V gene, CDR1 is MNHEY and CDR2 is SVGEGT. CDR3 residues: CASSSRLAGVPSYEQYF. The CDR3 coding sequence is TGTGCCAGCTCCAGTCGGCTAGCGGGAGTTCCATCCTACGAGCAGTACTTC.

This chain connects TRBV5-1 to TRBJ2-1, with 12 bases that match TRBD2. V lost 4 bases, J lost 8 bases, and 1 base stayed unmatched. Germline V CDR1 and CDR2: SGHRS, YFSETQ. The length of the CDR3 is 13 residues. The CDR3, as DNA: TGCGCCAGCAGCCCTAGCGGGAGGGATGAGCAGTTCTTC. As protein: CASSPSGRDEQFF. The full variable domain, in which reference TRBV5-1 and TRBJ2-1 provide the parts outside the CDR3, is KAGVTQTPRYLIKTRGQQVTLSCSPISGHRSVSWYQQTPGQGLQFLFEYFSETQRNKGNFPGRFSGRQFSNSRSEMNVSTLELGDSALYLCASSPSGRDEQFFGPGTRLTVL.

This clonotype appeared a few times. One base away lies a much larger clone, so this may be a sequencing read error. The missing conserved phenylalanine or tryptophan at the end of this CDR3 makes a read error likely. This chain connects TRBV12-3 or TRBV12-4 to TRBJ1-1; D remains unclear. CDR3 size: 10 residues. Deletions cut 8 bases from V and 7 bases from J, with 8 bases between. CDR3 DNA sequence: TGTGCCAGCGGCCGGCTTGAAGCTTTCCTT. Translated, it gives CASGRLEAFL.

The V gene is TRBV5-1, the J gene TRBJ2-6; 8 bases fit TRBD2. CDR1 is SGHRS, CDR2 YFSETQ, per germline. Trimming at V came to 2 bases and at J to 3 bases, leaving 13 bases not matched to a gene. The CDR3 length is 19 residues. Here the CDR3 reads CASSFPFQAGESGANVLTF. CDR3 in DNA: TGCGCCAGCAGCTTTCCCTTCCAAGCGGGAGAGAGTGGGGCCAACGTCCTGACTTTC.

This clonotype has only a few counts. The chain uses TRBV4-1 and TRBJ2-1; the D gene is possibly TRBD2 (5 bases). Germline-derived CDR1 and CDR2 are MGHRA and YSYEKL. This CDR3 spans 13 amino acids. V was trimmed by 3 bases and J by 6 bases, leaving 9 bases between them. The CDR3 DNA reads as TGCGCCAGCAGCCACCGGACTGGCAATGAGCAGTTCTTC. Translating it yields CASSHRTGNEQFF.

V gene TRBV10-1 combines with J gene TRBJ2-2; 9 positions match TRBD1. The CDR3 is 16 amino acids. Germline CDR1 and CDR2: WNHNN and SYGVQD (reference sequence). V shed 5 bases, J shed 7 bases, and the junction held 11 bases outside the gene matches. CDR3 protein: CASSHSGTGLSGELFF. DNA for the CDR3: TGCGCCAGCAGTCACTCCGGGACAGGGTTGAGCGGGGAGCTGTTTTTT.

As to this clonotype: Possible read error: a much larger clone is one base away. The rearrangement links TRBV2 to TRBJ1-2; D is unclear. This CDR3 spans 12 amino acids. Germline V gives CDR1 SNHLY, CDR2 FYNNEI. CDR3 bases: TGTGCCAGCAGTGGATCGGGTTATGGCTACGCCTTC. This sequence encodes CASSGSGYGYAF.

In this sample, this clonotype turned up a few times. A much larger clonotype is one base distant, so this may be a read error. This chain joins TRBV30 and TRBJ2-1; TRBD2 might be the D (5 bases). Trimming took 5 bases from V and 8 from J, leaving 16 bases between them. The CDR3 has 13 amino acids. The germline CDR1 and CDR2 sequences are GTSNPN and SVGIG (reference sequence). This CDR3 reads CAWAAEGRDEQFF. The CDR3 region has the DNA TGTGCCTGGGCGGCTGAGGGTAGGGATGAGCAGTTCTTC.

This clonotype was detected many times. The chain employs TRBV20-1 and TRBJ1-6; D uncertain. The CDR3 sequence is 13 residues long. Trimming removed 0 bases at V and 4 bases at J, with 4 bases between. Germline lookup yields CDR1 DFQATT and CDR2 SNEGSKA (reference sequence). The CDR3 protein is CSAREQYNSPLHF. The CDR3 DNA reads as TGCAGTGCTAGAGAACAGTATAATTCACCCCTCCACTTT.

The chain couples TRBV2 to TRBJ2-1, with TRBD2 identical over 10 bases. The CDR3 is 15 amino acids. Per the germline V gene, CDR1 is SNHLY and CDR2 is FYNNEI. The J segment lost 3 bases and the V segment lost 4 bases, leaving 3 bases of the junction unmatched. CDR3 loop: CASSVSSGSYNEQFF. The CDR3 coding sequence is TGTGCCAGCAGTGTATCTAGCGGGAGCTACAATGAGCAGTTCTTC.

This clonotype has a count of ten or more. The rearrangement uses TRBV18 and TRBJ2-1; 9 positions agree with TRBD1. V shed 6 bases and J 1 base; nucleotides not matched to a gene: 4. Germline values: CDR1 KGHSH, CDR2 LQKENI. This CDR3 contains 15 residues. The CDR3 DNA is TGTGCCAGCTCTCAACAGGGGGCTTCCTACAATGAGCAGTTCTTC. Translated, it gives CASSQQGASYNEQFF.

About this clonotype: This may be a read error: a much more frequent sequence differs by one nucleotide. V is TRBV20-1 and J is TRBJ2-7; D unclear. Germline-derived CDR1 and CDR2 are DFQATT and SNEGSKA (reference sequence). This CDR3 comprises 12 residues. Between the trimmed V and J ends, which lost 0 bases and 9 bases, there was a span of 12 bases. The CDR3 nucleotides are TGCAGTGCTAGAGATCGGCTGGTGGGGCAGTACTTC. Amino acid sequence: CSARDRLVGQYF.

This clonotype has more than one count but fewer than ten. An end of the junction differs from the germline gene, which may be a read error. The rearrangement uses TRBV12-3 or TRBV12-4 and TRBJ1-1; 9 positions agree with TRBD1. CDR3 length: 16 amino acids. This CDR3 is CASSRTGTGRNTGAFF. For the CDR3, the DNA is TGTGCCAGCAGCCGAACAGGGACAGGGAGGAACACTGGAGCTTTCTTT.

There are many counts of this clonotype. This chain links TRBV5-4 with TRBJ2-7; 8 bases map to TRBD1. Trimming at V came to 2 bases and at J to 4 bases, leaving 2 bases not matched to a gene. The CDR3 runs to 13 residues. Germline-derived CDR1 and CDR2 are SGHNT and YYREEE (reference sequence). CDR3 loop: CASSFQGAYEQYF. CDR3 in DNA: TGTGCCAGCAGCTTTCAGGGGGCTTACGAGCAGTACTTC.

Many counts were recorded for this clonotype. The chain is built from TRBV5-1 and TRBJ1-2; weak D call: TRBD1 (6 bases). In germline, CDR1 is SGHRS, CDR2 YFSETQ. The V end lost 2 bases, the J end lost 7 bases, and 15 bases lay between the germline ends. The CDR3 consists of 14 residues. The CDR3 nucleotides read TGCGCCAGCAGCTTAAACACAGGGAAGGCTGGCTACACCTTC. It encodes CASSLNTGKAGYTF.

This clonotype has ten or more counts. V gene TRBV6-2 or TRBV6-3 combines with J gene TRBJ2-7, with D tentatively TRBD2 (9 bases). Trimming cost V 2 bases and J 3 bases, with 20 bases left between them. Germline V gene lookup returns CDR1 MNHEY and CDR2 SVGEGT. This CDR3 is built from 17 residues. CDR3 sequence reads: CASSYAQGGLAYYEQYF. In DNA form, the CDR3 reads TGTGCCAGCAGTTACGCACAGGGGGGACTAGCTTACTACGAGCAGTACTTC.

This clonotype was found many times. The genes are TRBV29-1 and TRBJ2-7; TRBD1 matches at 11 bases. Germline lookup yields CDR1 SQVTM and CDR2 ANQGSEA. The CDR3 covers 12 residues. The V gene end was trimmed by 6 bases and the J gene end by 3 bases; junction bases not matched to a gene: 1. CDR3 residues: CSVGQGVYEQYF. CDR3 bases: TGCAGCGTGGGACAGGGGGTCTACGAGCAGTACTTC.

There are many counts of this clonotype. CDR3 loop: CASRDSDSYEQYF. For the CDR3, the DNA is TGCGCCAGCAGGGACAGCGACTCCTACGAGCAGTACTTC. The chain is built from TRBV5-1 and TRBJ2-7, with TRBD1 as a possible D gene (6 bases). V was shortened by 5 bases and J by 0 bases, with 9 bases between the two germline ends. The CDR3 contains 13 residues. The germline V gene encodes CDR1 SGHRS and CDR2 YFSETQ.

The chain uses TRBV6-1 and TRBJ2-3, with D possibly TRBD2 on 6 matching bases. The CDR3 spans 16 residues. Per germline, CDR1 MNHNS and CDR2 SASEGT. Between the trimmed V and J ends, which lost 6 bases and 0 bases, there was a span of 16 bases. This CDR3 reads CASSRGTGGSTDTQYF. CDR3 DNA: TGTGCCAGCAGCCGCGGGACGGGCGGGAGCACAGATACGCAGTATTTT.

This clonotype appeared a few times. The V gene is TRBV5-4, the J gene TRBJ1-4; a possible D gene is TRBD1 (5 bases). Germline V gene sequence: CDR1 SGHNT, CDR2 YYREEE (reference sequence). With 4 bases removed from V and 3 bases from J, the gap between germline ends came to 10 bases. The CDR3 consists of 14 residues. The CDR3: CASSPGWSNEKLFF. The CDR3 bases are TGTGCCAGCAGCCCAGGGTGGTCTAATGAAAAACTGTTTTTT.

This clonotype showed up many times. The chain combines TRBV6-1 with TRBJ1-1; no firm D call. The length of the CDR3 is 14 residues. The germline V gene has CDR1 MNHNS and CDR2 SASEGT. V dropped 5 bases and J dropped 1 base, with 11 bases sitting between them. The chain's CDR3 is CASSPSDTNTEAFF. The DNA of the CDR3 is TGTGCCAGCAGTCCTTCGGATACGAACACTGAAGCTTTCTTT.

This rearrangement joins TRBV4-1 to TRBJ1-4; D remains ambiguous. Germline CDR1 is MGHRA and CDR2 is YSYEKL. The CDR3 has 16 amino acids. Trimming shortened V by 1 base and J by 8 bases, and 17 bases separated the two germline ends. CDR3 coding DNA: TGCGCCAGCAGCCAAGGACACGGAGTTCAGGAAGAAAAACTGTTTTTT. Translating gives CASSQGHGVQEEKLFF.

This clonotype showed up just a few times. The chain joins TRBV6-1 to TRBJ2-3, with 8 bases identical to TRBD2. V lost 7 bases to trimming and J lost 4 bases; unmatched junction nucleotides: 7. The germline CDR1 and CDR2 sequences are MNHNS and SASEGT. The CDR3 extends over 14 amino acids. CDR3: CASTAGGGADTQYF. In nucleotides, the CDR3 is TGTGCCAGCACGGCGGGAGGAGGGGCAGATACGCAGTATTTT.

This clonotype was detected many times. DNA of the CDR3: TGCAGCGTTGAAGGACAGGAGTACAATGAGCAGTTCTTC. Amino acid sequence: CSVEGQEYNEQFF. V gene TRBV29-1 combines with J gene TRBJ2-1; tentatively, D is TRBD1 (6 bases). The germline V gene encodes CDR1 SQVTM and CDR2 ANQGSEA. V was shortened by 1 base and J by 4 bases, with 8 bases between the two germline ends. The CDR3 runs to 13 residues.

This clonotype was picked up many times. The chain carries TRBV30 and TRBJ2-2; 7 nucleotides line up with TRBD2. Germline values: CDR1 GTSNPN, CDR2 SVGIG (reference sequence). The trim removed 0 bases at V and 7 bases at J, leaving 11 bases unmatched. The length of the CDR3 is 16 residues. The DNA for the CDR3 is TGTGCCTGGAGTGTAGCGGCGGGAGCCCGTGGCGGGGAGCTGTTTTTT. This gives the protein CAWSVAAGARGGELFF.

CDR3 nucleotide sequence: TGTGCCAGCAGTTCATTACAGGGCTCCTATAATTCACCCCTCCACTTT. As protein: CASSSLQGSYNSPLHF. The chain combines TRBV27 with TRBJ1-6; a weak D match, TRBD1 (6 bases). CDR1 MNHEY and CDR2 SMNVEV come from the germline V gene (reference sequence). The CDR3 contains 16 residues. V was clipped by 4 bases and J by 0 bases, with 10 bases between them.